One TCR beta chain is described in this entry. Its specific antigen is unknown. No much larger clonotype is one base removed from it; base qualities were not supplied. Libraries were constructed by 5' RACE. TCRdb records Illumina HiSeq 2500 as the sequencer. A second 7 to 11 cycle PCR used a sample-barcoded 5' primer and a J-beta primer mix. A unique molecular identifier was introduced onto each TCR beta cDNA molecule by a template-switch 5' adaptor carrying 12 random nucleotides. At least 2.5 million CDR3-containing paired-end reads were obtained from each sample. The Mint cDNA synthesis kit, primed by a TRBC-specific oligonucleotide, was used to synthesize first-strand cDNA from all RNA. Following uracil-DNA glycosylase treatment, all cDNA underwent a first 18-cycle PCR with the universal primers M1SS and BC2_uni_R. From the authors' description of their analysis: Normalization of each sample was performed by random selection of 1 million high-quality reads, each carrying a distinct molecular identifier. Reads sharing molecular identifiers were discarded rather than binned into consensus sequences. MiTCR, set to a Q25 quality threshold and the strictest error-elimination algorithm, was used for CDR3 identification, clonotype clustering and error correction. Lower-bound total TCR beta diversity was estimated with a nonparametric unseen species model using Euler transformation. The public reads were reanalyzed by TCRdb: fastp trimming at Q25, MiXCR alignment, in-frame beta chains only. Rows merge per CDR3 protein into single entries with the most common DNA and genes. The V and J calls and clone size come from TCRdb's table, not from the authors' own analysis. The sample table records under 750,000 distinct CDR3 sequences; more than 45% of these occur just once. Roughly 24% of the sample is taken by the ten largest.

This sample is part of a study of blood T cells in healthy people across ages (dated by TCRdb to between 2015 and 2017). Concerning the study at large: In model experiments, roughly one uniquely barcoded TCR beta cDNA molecule per two T cells was captured by template switching. Age-related changes in TCR beta repertoire diversity were measured in the study by deep sequencing normalized with unique cDNA molecular identifiers. Donors were grouped into four age groups: young (average roughly 15 years), middle-aged (39), aged (roughly 62) and long-lived (around 80). To avoid experimental bias, donors of different ages were randomly spread across the sequencing lanes. For two donors (one aged 18 to 30 and one aged 80 or older), the study analyzed two additional independent replicas of 1 million unique cDNA reads from the same blood draw.

The CDR1 and CDR2 encoded by the germline V gene are MDHEN and SYDVKM. From cysteine to phenylalanine, the CDR3 is 13 amino acids long. Left in the record is the CDR3 DNA by itself, 39 bases read in frame from the first base. Germline trimming: 8 bases from V, 4 bases from J; junction bases outside gene matches: 5. Overall study results and their limits: The long-lived group showed more naive CD4+ T cells, fewer expanded clones and increased TCR diversity than the aged group, suggesting age selection. Conclusive comparison of naive and antigen-experienced compartments was prevented by the profiling of bulk unsorted PBMCs. Total diversity estimates from one million sequenced T cells were considered lower bounds and underestimates. Donor CMV infection status was unknown, potentially confounding age-related changes in expanded clonotypes. Observed TCR beta diversity per million T cells fell roughly linearly with age, and a significant reduction was already apparent by age around 39. There was a strong correlation between observed TCR beta diversity and the percentage of naive T cells measured by flow cytometry.

The donors were under 40 Caucasian individuals from Russia, aged 6 to 90 years, who were systemically healthy. Approximately 9.3 milliliters of peripheral blood were collected from each donor into EDTA-treated Vacutainer tubes. Ficoll-Paque density-gradient centrifugation was used to isolate PBMCs, with at least 6.5 million per sample. Trizol reagent was used to extract total RNA from PBMCs, with at least 6 micrograms per sample. For every donor, flow cytometry on a PBMC aliquot measured the percentage of naive CD45RAhigh/CD27high T cells. Sequencing was carried out using blood. This chain joins TRBV28 to TRBJ1-1, and TRBD1 matches 9 of the central bases. This receptor was taken from an elderly man in good health. The CDR3 corresponds to CASHRGRGTEAFF. The DNA sequence reads TGTGCCAGCCACAGGGGGCGCGGCACTGAAGCTTTCTTT.